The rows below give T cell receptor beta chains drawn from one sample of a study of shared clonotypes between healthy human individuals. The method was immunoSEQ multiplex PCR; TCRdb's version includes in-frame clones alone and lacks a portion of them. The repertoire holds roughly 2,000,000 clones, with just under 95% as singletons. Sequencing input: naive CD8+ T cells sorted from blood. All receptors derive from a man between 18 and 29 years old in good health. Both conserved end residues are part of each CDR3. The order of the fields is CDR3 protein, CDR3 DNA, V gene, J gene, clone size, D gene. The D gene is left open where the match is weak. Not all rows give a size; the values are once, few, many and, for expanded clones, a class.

CASSQSPSGYGELFF	TGTGCCAGCAGCCAATCACCTAGCGGTTACGGGGAGCTGTTTTTT	TRBV16	TRBJ2-2	-	TRBD2
CASSRGQRGTGELFF	TGTGCCAGCAGCCGAGGACAGAGGGGGACCGGGGAGCTGTTTTTT	TRBV11-2	TRBJ2-2	-	-
CASSLGGVAPGQGLVGLYGYTF	TGTGCCAGCAGCCTTGGGGGGGTCGCGCCGGGACAGGGATTAGTGGGGCTCTATGGCTACACCTTC	TRBV13	TRBJ1-2	-	TRBD1
CASSGLKGEQFF	TGTGCCAGCAGCGGACTAAAGGGTGAGCAGTTCTTC	TRBV9	TRBJ2-1	-	-
CASSLVEETQYF	TGTGCCAGCAGCTTAGTTGAGGAGACCCAGTACTTC	TRBV5-4	TRBJ2-5	-	-
CASSELTGGYNEQFF	TGTGCCAGCAGTGAATTGACAGGGGGCTACAATGAGCAGTTCTTC	TRBV25-1	TRBJ2-1	once	TRBD1
CASSLRSYEQYF	TGTGCCAGCAGCTTGCGTTCCTACGAGCAGTACTTC	TRBV13	TRBJ2-7	-	-
CASSSTGAYEQYF	TGTGCCAGCAGTAGTACAGGGGCCTACGAGCAGTACTTC	TRBV6-1	TRBJ2-7	-	TRBD1
CASSLWTGSDEAFF	TGTGCCAGCAGCTTATGGACAGGGAGTGATGAAGCTTTCTTT	TRBV5-6	TRBJ1-1	-	TRBD1
CASSMSSGGRETQYF	TGTGCCAGCAGCATGTCCTCAGGGGGCAGGGAGACCCAGTACTTC	TRBV7-9	TRBJ2-5	-	TRBD1
CASSPGTYATNEKLFF	TGTGCCAGCAGCCCGGGGACCTATGCAACTAATGAAAAACTGTTTTTT	TRBV5-6	TRBJ1-4	-	-
CASSLGVATNEKLFF	TGTGCCAGCAGTTTAGGGGTTGCAACTAATGAAAAACTGTTTTTT	TRBV28	TRBJ1-4	-	-
CASKMGLAAYEQYF	TGTGCCAGCAAGATGGGACTAGCGGCGTACGAGCAGTACTTC	TRBV6-6	TRBJ2-7	-	TRBD2
CASSLGGGLSYEQYF	TGTGCCAGCAGTTTGGGCGGGGGGCTATCCTACGAGCAGTACTTC	TRBV27	TRBJ2-7	-	TRBD2
CASSKQGKETQYF	TGTGCCAGCAGTAAACAGGGTAAAGAGACCCAGTACTTC	TRBV6-5	TRBJ2-5	-	-
CASSSSGGNNEQFF	TGTGCCAGCAGTTCCAGCGGGGGAAACAATGAGCAGTTCTTC	TRBV28	TRBJ2-1	-	TRBD2
CASSLLTGDSPLHF	TGTGCCAGCAGCCTCTTGACAGGGGACTCACCCCTCCACTTT	TRBV7-9	TRBJ1-6	-	TRBD1
CASSFSPGDTQYF	TGTGCCAGCAGTTTTTCCCCGGGAGATACGCAGTATTTT	TRBV28	TRBJ2-3	-	-
CASSQGNSDYEQYF	TGCGCCAGCAGCCAAGGGAACAGCGACTACGAGCAGTACTTC	TRBV4-1	TRBJ2-7	once	-
CASSQDFVSDRGYEQYF	TGCGCCAGCAGCCAAGATTTCGTCTCGGACAGAGGATACGAGCAGTACTTC	TRBV4-3	TRBJ2-7	once	-
CASSLNRGTGELFF	TGTGCCAGCAGCTTAAACAGGGGAACCGGGGAGCTGTTTTTT	TRBV7-9	TRBJ2-2	-	TRBD1
CASSEVVWEDSYNEQFF	TGTGCCAGCAGTGAAGTTGTGTGGGAGGACTCCTACAATGAGCAGTTCTTC	TRBV6-1	TRBJ2-1	-	-
CASSLVSAGTGDNEQFF	TGTGCCAGCAGCTTAGTTTCAGCAGGGACAGGGGACAATGAGCAGTTCTTC	TRBV7-3	TRBJ2-1	-	TRBD1
CASSHGTAGSNQPQHF	TGTGCCAGCAGCCATGGGACAGCTGGGTCCAATCAGCCCCAGCATTTT	TRBV5-6	TRBJ1-5	-	TRBD1
CASSLSPGGVNTEAFF	TGTGCCAGCAGTTTATCGCCCGGGGGGGTCAACACTGAAGCTTTCTTT	TRBV27	TRBJ1-1	-	-
CASGLVGVTDTEAFF	TGTGCTAGTGGTTTGGTAGGTGTTACAGACACTGAAGCTTTCTTT	TRBV12-5	TRBJ1-1	-	-
CAWSLPGTSVAYEQYF	TGTGCCTGGAGTCTTCCCGGGACTAGCGTTGCCTACGAGCAGTACTTC	TRBV30	TRBJ2-7	-	TRBD2
CASSFSLYEQYF	TGTGCCAGCAGCTTCAGCCTCTACGAGCAGTACTTC	TRBV7-9	TRBJ2-7	-	-
CASSPLAGERTGELFF	TGTGCCAGCAGCCCCTTGGCGGGGGAAAGAACCGGGGAGCTGTTTTTT	TRBV4-2	TRBJ2-2	-	TRBD2
CAISDPGLSNEQYF	TGTGCCATCAGTGACCCGGGACTTTCTAACGAGCAGTACTTC	TRBV10-3	TRBJ2-7	once	-
CASSLEGGLYEQYF	TGTGCCAGCAGCTTAGAAGGGGGCTTGTACGAGCAGTACTTC	TRBV11-2	TRBJ2-7	-	TRBD1
CATSFGRTGETQYF	TGTGCCACCAGCTTCGGCAGAACTGGAGAGACCCAGTACTTC	TRBV15	TRBJ2-5	-	-
CASSSLGYSNQPQHF	TGTGCCAGCAGCTCCCTCGGGTATAGCAATCAGCCCCAGCATTTT	TRBV7-8	TRBJ1-5	-	-
CASSEYRTHDQPQHF	TGTGCCAGCAGTGAATATCGTACACACGATCAGCCCCAGCATTTT	TRBV6-1	TRBJ1-5	-	-
CASSPRYLDTEAFF	TGTGCCAGCAGCCCACGCTATCTGGACACTGAAGCTTTCTTT	TRBV11-2	TRBJ1-1	-	-
CASSVSGASYEQYF	TGTGCCAGCAGCGTAAGCGGGGCATCCTACGAGCAGTACTTC	TRBV5-6	TRBJ2-7	-	TRBD2
CASSEAGGGGDTQYF	TGTGCCAGCAGTGAAGCTGGCGGGGGCGGAGATACGCAGTATTTT	TRBV2	TRBJ2-3	once	-
CASSPTSYHEQYF	TGTGCCAGCAGCCCTACATCGTACCACGAGCAGTACTTC	TRBV18	TRBJ2-7	-	-
CASSFSLTSGENIQYF	TGTGCCAGCAGTTTCTCCCTTACTAGCGGGGAAAACATTCAGTACTTC	TRBV2	TRBJ2-4	-	TRBD2
CASSLLKGNIDEQYF	TGCGCCAGCAGCTTGCTTAAGGGAAATATCGACGAGCAGTACTTC	TRBV5-1	TRBJ2-7	-	-
CASSSARVGNSPLHF	TGTGCCAGCAGCTCGGCCCGAGTCGGGAATTCACCCCTCCACTTT	TRBV7-9	TRBJ1-6	-	-
CASSYPGANEANVLTF	TGTGCCAGCAGCTACCCAGGGGCCAATGAGGCCAACGTCCTGACTTTC	TRBV5-6	TRBJ2-6	-	-
CASSHDIQGQYEQYF	TGCGCCAGCAGTCACGACATACAGGGACAATACGAGCAGTACTTC	TRBV23-1	TRBJ2-7	-	-
CASSEISGNYEQYF	TGTGCCAGCAGTGAGATTAGCGGGAATTACGAGCAGTACTTC	TRBV6-1	TRBJ2-7	-	TRBD2
CASSQDGGGGINSPLHF	TGCGCCAGCAGCCAAGATGGGGGGGGCGGAATTAATTCACCCCTCCACTTT	TRBV4-1	TRBJ1-6	once	-
CASSLTGGSVEQYF	TGTGCCAGCAGCTTAACAGGGGGGAGTGTCGAGCAGTACTTC	TRBV27	TRBJ2-7	-	TRBD1
CASSLAPSVGVTEAFF	TGTGCCAGCAGCTTAGCCCCAAGTGTGGGGGTCACTGAAGCTTTCTTT	TRBV7-9	TRBJ1-1	-	-
CASSSSGTTYEQYF	TGTGCCAGCAGCTCGAGCGGGACTACCTACGAGCAGTACTTC	TRBV7-6	TRBJ2-7	-	TRBD2
CASSYVPYNSPLHF	TGTGCCAGCAGTTATGTACCCTATAATTCACCCCTCCACTTT	TRBV27	TRBJ1-6	-	-
CASSSQNSPLHF	TGTGCCAGCAGCTCCCAAAATTCACCCCTCCACTTT	TRBV7-9	TRBJ1-6	-	-
CASSPGREGLANTQYF	TGTGCCAGCAGCCCCGGGAGGGAGGGACTAGCGAATACGCAGTATTTT	TRBV7-8	TRBJ2-3	-	TRBD2
CASSVDGESLHF	TGTGCCAGCAGCGTAGATGGAGAATCCCTCCACTTT	TRBV9	TRBJ1-6	-	-
CAAASSGGYNEQFF	TGTGCCGCTGCAAGTAGCGGGGGATACAATGAGCAGTTCTTC	TRBV7-2	TRBJ2-1	-	TRBD2
CASRGDGPLYSF	TGTGCCAGCAGGGGGGACGGGCCGCTATATTCCTTC	TRBV6-9	TRBJ1-2	-	-